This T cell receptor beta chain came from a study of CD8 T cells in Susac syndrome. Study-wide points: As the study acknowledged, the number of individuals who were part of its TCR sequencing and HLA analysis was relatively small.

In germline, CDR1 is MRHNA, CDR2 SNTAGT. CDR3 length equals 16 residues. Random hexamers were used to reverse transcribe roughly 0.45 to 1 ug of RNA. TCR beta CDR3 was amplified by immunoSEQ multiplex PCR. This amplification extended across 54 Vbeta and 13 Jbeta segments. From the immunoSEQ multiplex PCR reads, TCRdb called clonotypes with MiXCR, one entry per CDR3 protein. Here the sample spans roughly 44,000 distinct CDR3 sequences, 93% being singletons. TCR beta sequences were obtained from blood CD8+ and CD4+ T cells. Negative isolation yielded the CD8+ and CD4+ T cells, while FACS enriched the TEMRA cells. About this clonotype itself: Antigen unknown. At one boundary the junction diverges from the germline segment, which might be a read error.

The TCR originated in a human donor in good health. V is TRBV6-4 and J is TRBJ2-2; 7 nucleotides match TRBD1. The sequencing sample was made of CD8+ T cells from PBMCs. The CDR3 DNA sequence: TGTACCAGCAGTGACTCTCCGGGTACAGGGGAAGGGGAGCTGTTTTTT. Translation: CTSSDSPGTGEGELFF.